This T cell receptor (beta chain) was captured by sequencing in a study of blood T cell repertoires in COVID-19. Assay: immunoSEQ multiplex PCR; the TCRdb copy retains only in-frame clones and omits some. The sample records fewer than 400,000 clones, 89% being singletons. Living in under 30 US areas, the participants were between roughly 18 and 95 years of age. CDR3 length: 17 residues. V lost 0 bases and J lost 1; bases outside the gene matches: 9. Germline CDR1 SGHRS, CDR2 YFSETQ. The source material was PBMCs or T cells enriched from blood (not recorded which). This sequence joins TRBV5-1 and TRBJ1-1; TRBD1 agrees at 7 bases. This clonotype was obtained from a woman in her thirties who had recovered from COVID-19. As DNA, the CDR3 is TGCGCCAGCAGCTTGGGGCGACCACAGGGGAAGAACACTGAAGCTTTCTTT. Protein sequence: CASSLGRPQGKNTEAFF. Complete variable domain (other parts from reference TRBV5-1 and TRBJ1-1): KAGVTQTPRYLIKTRGQQVTLSCSPISGHRSVSWYQQTPGQGLQFLFEYFSETQRNKGNFPGRFSGRQFSNSRSEMNVSTLELGDSALYLCASSLGRPQGKNTEAFFGQGTRLTVV.